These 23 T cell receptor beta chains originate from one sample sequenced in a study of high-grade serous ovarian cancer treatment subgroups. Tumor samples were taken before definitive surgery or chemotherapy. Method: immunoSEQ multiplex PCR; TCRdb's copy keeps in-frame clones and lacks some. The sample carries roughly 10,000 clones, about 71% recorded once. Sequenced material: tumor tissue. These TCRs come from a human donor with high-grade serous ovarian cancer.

The CDR3 coding sequence is TGTGCCAGCAGCTCGACTAGCGGGAGGACCACCGGGGAGCTGTTTTTT. Its protein product is CASSSTSGRTTGELFF. This sequence joins TRBV7-9 and TRBJ2-2; 13 bases line up with TRBD2. V dropped 4 bases and J dropped 4; count of bases not matched to a gene: 3. The CDR3 totals 16 residues. Germline values: CDR1 SEHNR, CDR2 FQNEAQ (reference sequence).

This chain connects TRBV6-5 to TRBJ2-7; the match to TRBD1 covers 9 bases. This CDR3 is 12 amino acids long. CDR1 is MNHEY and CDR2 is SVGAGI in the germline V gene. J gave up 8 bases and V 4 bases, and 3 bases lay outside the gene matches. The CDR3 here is CASSWGQGQQYF. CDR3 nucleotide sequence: TGTGCCAGCAGTTGGGGACAGGGACAGCAGTACTTC.

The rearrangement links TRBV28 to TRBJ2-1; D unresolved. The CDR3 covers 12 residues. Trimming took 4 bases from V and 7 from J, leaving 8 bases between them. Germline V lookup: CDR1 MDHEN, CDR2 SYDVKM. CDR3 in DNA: TGTGCCAGCAGTTCCGTATTGAATGAGCAGTTCTTC. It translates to CASSSVLNEQFF.

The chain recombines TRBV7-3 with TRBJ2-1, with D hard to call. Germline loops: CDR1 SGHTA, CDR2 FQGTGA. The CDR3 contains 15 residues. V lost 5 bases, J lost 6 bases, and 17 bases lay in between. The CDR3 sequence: CASSPDPLTANEQFF. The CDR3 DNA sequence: TGTGCCAGCAGCCCCGACCCCCTTACCGCCAATGAGCAGTTCTTC.

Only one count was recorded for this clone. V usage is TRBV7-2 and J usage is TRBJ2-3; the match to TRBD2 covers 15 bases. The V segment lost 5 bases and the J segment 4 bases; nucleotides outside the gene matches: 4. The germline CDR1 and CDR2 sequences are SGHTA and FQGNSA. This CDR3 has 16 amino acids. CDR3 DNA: TGTGCCAGCAGCATAGGACTAGCGGGAGGGGCAGATACGCAGTATTTT. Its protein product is CASSIGLAGGADTQYF.

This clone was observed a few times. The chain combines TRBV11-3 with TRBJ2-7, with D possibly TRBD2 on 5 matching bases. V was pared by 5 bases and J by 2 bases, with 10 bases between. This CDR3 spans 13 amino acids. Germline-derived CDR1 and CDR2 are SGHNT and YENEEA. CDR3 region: CASSNRGTYEQYF. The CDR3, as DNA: TGTGCCAGCAGCAACCGGGGTACCTACGAGCAGTACTTC. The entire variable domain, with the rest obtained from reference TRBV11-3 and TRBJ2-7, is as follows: EAGVVQSPRYKIIEKKQPVAFWCNPISGHNTLYWYLQNLGQGPELLIRYENEEAVDDSQLPKDRFSAERLKGVDSTLKIQPAELGDSAVYLCASSNRGTYEQYFGPGTRLTVT.

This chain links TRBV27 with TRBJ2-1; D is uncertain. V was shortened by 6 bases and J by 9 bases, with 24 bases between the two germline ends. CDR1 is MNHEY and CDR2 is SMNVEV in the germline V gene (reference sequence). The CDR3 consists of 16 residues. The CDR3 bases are TGTGCCAGCAGCTTAAACCTAATCTTGGGGTCTGGTGAGCAGTTCTTC. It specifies CASSLNLILGSGEQFF.

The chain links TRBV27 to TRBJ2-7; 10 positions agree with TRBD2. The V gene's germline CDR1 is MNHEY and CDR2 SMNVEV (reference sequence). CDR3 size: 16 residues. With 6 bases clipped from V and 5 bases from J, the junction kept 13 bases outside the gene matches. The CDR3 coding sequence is TGTGCCAGCAGCATAGGATTGACGGGACTAGCGAACGAGCAGTACTTC. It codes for CASSIGLTGLANEQYF.

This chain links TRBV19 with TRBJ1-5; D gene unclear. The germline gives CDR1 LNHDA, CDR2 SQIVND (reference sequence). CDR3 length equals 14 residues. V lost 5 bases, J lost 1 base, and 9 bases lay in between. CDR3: CASSWWESNQPQHF. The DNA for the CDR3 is TGTGCCAGTAGTTGGTGGGAGAGCAATCAGCCCCAGCATTTT.

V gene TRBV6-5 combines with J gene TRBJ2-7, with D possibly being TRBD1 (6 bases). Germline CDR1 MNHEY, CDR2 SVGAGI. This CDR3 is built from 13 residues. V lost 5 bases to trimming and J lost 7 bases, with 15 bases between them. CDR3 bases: TGTGCCAGCAGTACTAGAACAGGGATTGAGCAGTACTTC. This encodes CASSTRTGIEQYF.

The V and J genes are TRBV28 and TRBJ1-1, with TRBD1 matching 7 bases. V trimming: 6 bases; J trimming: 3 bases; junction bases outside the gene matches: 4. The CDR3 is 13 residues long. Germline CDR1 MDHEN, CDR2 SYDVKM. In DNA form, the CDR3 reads TGTGCCAGCAGCCAGGGGGGATACACTGAAGCTTTCTTT. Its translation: CASSQGGYTEAFF. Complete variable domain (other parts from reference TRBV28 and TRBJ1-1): DVKVTQSSRYLVKRTGEKVFLECVQDMDHENMFWYRQDPGLGLRLIYFSYDVKMKEKGDIPEGYSVSREKKERFSLILESASTNQTSMYLCASSQGGYTEAFFGQGTRLTVV.

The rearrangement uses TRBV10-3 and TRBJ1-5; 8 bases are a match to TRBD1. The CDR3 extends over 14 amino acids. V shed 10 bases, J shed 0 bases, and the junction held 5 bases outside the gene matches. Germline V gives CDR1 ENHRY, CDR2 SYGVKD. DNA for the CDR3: TGTGCCACCGCGGACAGGGATAGCAATCAGCCCCAGCATTTT. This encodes CATADRDSNQPQHF.

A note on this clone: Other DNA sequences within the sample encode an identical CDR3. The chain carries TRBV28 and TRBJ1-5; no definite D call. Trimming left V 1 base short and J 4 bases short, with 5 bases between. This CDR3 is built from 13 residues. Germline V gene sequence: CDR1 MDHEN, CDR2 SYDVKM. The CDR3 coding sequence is TGTGCCAGCAGTTTATCCGGAAATCAGCCCCAGCATTTT. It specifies CASSLSGNQPQHF.

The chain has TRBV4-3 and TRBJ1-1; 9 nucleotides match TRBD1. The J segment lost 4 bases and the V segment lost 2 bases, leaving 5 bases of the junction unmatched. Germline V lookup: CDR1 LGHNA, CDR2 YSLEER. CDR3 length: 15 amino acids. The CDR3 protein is CASSQHRGRGTEAFF. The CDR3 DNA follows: TGCGCCAGCAGCCAACACAGGGGGCGCGGCACTGAAGCTTTCTTT.

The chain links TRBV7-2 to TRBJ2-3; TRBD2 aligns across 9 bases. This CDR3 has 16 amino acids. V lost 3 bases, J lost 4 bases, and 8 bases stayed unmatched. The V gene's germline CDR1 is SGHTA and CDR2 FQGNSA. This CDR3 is CASSLYAGGGADTQYF. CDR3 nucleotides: TGTGCCAGCAGCTTGTATGCGGGAGGGGGTGCAGATACGCAGTATTTT.

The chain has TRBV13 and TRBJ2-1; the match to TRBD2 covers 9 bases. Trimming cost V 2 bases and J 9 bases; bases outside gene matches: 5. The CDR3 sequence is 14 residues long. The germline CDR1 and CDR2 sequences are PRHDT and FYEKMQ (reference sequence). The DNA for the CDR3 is TGTGCCAGCAGCTTATATCTAGCGGGAATTGAGCAGTTCTTC. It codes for CASSLYLAGIEQFF.

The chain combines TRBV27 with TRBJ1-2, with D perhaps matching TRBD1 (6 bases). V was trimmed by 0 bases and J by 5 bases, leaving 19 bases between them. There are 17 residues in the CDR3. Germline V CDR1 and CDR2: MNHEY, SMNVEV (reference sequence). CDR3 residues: CASSLSRQEIPEYGYTF. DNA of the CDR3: TGTGCCAGCAGTTTATCGCGACAGGAGATTCCTGAGTATGGCTACACCTTC.

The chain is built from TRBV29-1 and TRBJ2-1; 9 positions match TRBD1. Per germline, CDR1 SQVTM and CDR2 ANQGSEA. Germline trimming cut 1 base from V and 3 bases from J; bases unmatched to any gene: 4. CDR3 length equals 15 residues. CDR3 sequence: CSVEGGTGLYNEQFF. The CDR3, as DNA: TGCAGCGTTGAAGGGGGGACAGGGCTCTACAATGAGCAGTTCTTC.

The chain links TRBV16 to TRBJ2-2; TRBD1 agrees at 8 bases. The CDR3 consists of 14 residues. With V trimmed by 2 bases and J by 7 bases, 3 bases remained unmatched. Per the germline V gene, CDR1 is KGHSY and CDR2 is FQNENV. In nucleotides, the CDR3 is TGTGCCAGCAGCCAACAGGGGGCTTACGGGGAGCTGTTTTTT. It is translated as CASSQQGAYGELFF.

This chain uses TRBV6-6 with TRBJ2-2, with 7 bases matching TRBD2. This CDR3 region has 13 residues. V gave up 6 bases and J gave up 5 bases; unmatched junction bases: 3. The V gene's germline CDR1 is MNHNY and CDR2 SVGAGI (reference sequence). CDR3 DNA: TGTGCCAGCAGACTGCGGGAGACCGGGGAGCTGTTTTTT. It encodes CASRLRETGELFF.

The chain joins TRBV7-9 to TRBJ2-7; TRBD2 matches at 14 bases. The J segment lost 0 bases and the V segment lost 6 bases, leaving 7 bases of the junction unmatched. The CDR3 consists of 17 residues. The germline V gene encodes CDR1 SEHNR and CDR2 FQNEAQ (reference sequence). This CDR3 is CASSGLAGGLPSYEQYF. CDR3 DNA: TGTGCCAGCAGTGGACTAGCGGGAGGCCTACCCTCCTACGAGCAGTACTTC. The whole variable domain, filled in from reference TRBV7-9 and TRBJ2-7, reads DTGVSQNPRHKITKRGQNVTFRCDPISEHNRLYWYRQTLGQGPEFLTYFQNEAQLEKSRLLSDRFSAERPKGSFSTLEIQRTEQGDSAMYLCASSGLAGGLPSYEQYFGPGTRLTVT.

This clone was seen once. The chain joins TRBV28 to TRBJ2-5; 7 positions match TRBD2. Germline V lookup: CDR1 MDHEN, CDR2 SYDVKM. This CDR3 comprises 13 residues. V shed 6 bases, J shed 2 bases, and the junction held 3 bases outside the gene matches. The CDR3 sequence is CASRGLEQETQYF. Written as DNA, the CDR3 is TGTGCCAGCAGAGGACTAGAGCAAGAGACCCAGTACTTC.

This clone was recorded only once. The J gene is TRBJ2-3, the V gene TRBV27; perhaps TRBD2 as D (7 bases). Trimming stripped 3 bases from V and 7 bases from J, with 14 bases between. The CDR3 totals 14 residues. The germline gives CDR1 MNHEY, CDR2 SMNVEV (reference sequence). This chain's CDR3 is CASSFGGPENTQYF. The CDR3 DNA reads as TGTGCCAGCAGTTTCGGGGGGCCCGAGAATACGCAGTATTTT.